The 25 T cell receptor beta chains given below trace back to one sample, sequenced in a study of CXCR3-negative and CXCR3-positive naive CD8 T cells. Researchers prepared the TRB cDNA libraries using 5' RACE with UMI labels. No DNA is given; TCRdb re-called the 5' RACE reads and lists each CDR3 protein once. This repertoire includes tens of thousands of distinct CDR3 sequences. The source material was naive CXCR3- CD8+ T cells from blood. The subset denotes: CD45RO-CCR7+CD27+CD95- naive CD8+ T cells lacking CXCR3 (TNR3-). These receptors all come from a human donor in good health. Some clones in this sample may be carry-over from other donors' samples.

The chain links TRBV5-1 to TRBJ2-6. Germline-derived CDR1 and CDR2 are SGHRS and YFSETQ. CDR3 length: 15 amino acids. This CDR3 is CASSWGISGANVLTF. The variable domain in full, with the rest retrieved from reference TRBV5-1 and TRBJ2-6, is KAGVTQTPRYLIKTRGQQVTLSCSPISGHRSVSWYQQTPGQGLQFLFEYFSETQRNKGNFPGRFSGRQFSNSRSEMNVSTLELGDSALYLCASSWGISGANVLTFGAGSRLTVL.

The chain uses TRBV10-3 and TRBJ2-1; TCRdb names TRBD2, which stays unverified in the absence of DNA. This CDR3 is built from 17 residues. The germline gives CDR1 ENHRY, CDR2 SYGVKD. The CDR3 here is CAISESKETSGKNEQFF.

The chain couples TRBV7-6 to TRBJ2-3; TCRdb returns TRBD2, unconfirmable since there is no DNA. This CDR3 has 16 residues. The V gene's germline CDR1 is SGHVS and CDR2 FNYEAQ. The CDR3 region is CASSLPTSGGTDTQYF.

The chain links TRBV14 to TRBJ2-3; the D call from TCRdb, TRBD2, cannot be confirmed without DNA. The CDR3 sequence is 18 residues long. Germline V lookup: CDR1 SGHDN, CDR2 FVKESK. CDR3 residues: CASSQDVLGREGQDTQYF. Variable domain in full (rest from reference TRBV14 and TRBJ2-3): EAGVTQFPSHSVIEKGQTVTLRCDPISGHDNLYWYRRVMGKEIKFLLHFVKESKQDESGMPNNRFLAERTGGTYSTLKVQPAELEDSGVYFCASSQDVLGREGQDTQYFGPGTRLTVL.

The V and J genes are TRBV20-1 and TRBJ2-7; TCRdb outputs TRBD1, but without DNA this stays unchecked. The V gene's germline CDR1 is DFQATT and CDR2 SNEGSKA (reference sequence). CDR3 size: 14 residues. CDR3 protein: CSPKPPGASYEQYF.

The chain carries TRBV29-1 and TRBJ2-1; checking the TCRdb D call of TRBD1 is not possible without DNA. Germline loops: CDR1 SQVTM, CDR2 ANQGSEA. The CDR3 totals 16 residues. The CDR3 sequence is CSVDGRQGSSYNEQFF.

The V and J genes are TRBV4-3 and TRBJ2-1; TCRdb selects TRBD1, and the lack of DNA leaves this call unchecked. Germline assignment: CDR1 LGHNA and CDR2 YSLEER. This CDR3 is built from 15 residues. The CDR3 protein is CASSRRAQGADEQFF.

The chain joins TRBV15 to TRBJ1-5; the D call of TRBD1 rests on TCRdb alone, since no DNA is present to check it. This CDR3 is 13 amino acids long. Germline CDR1 and CDR2: LNHNV and YYDKDF (reference sequence). This CDR3 is CATSPGAGQPQHF.

The V gene is TRBV19, the J gene TRBJ2-7. The CDR3 extends over 13 amino acids. In germline, CDR1 is LNHDA, CDR2 SQIVND (reference sequence). This chain's CDR3 is CASIGGSSYEQYF. Full variable domain (outside the CDR3, taken from reference TRBV19 and TRBJ2-7): DGGITQSPKYLFRKEGQNVTLSCEQNLNHDAMYWYRQDPGQGLRLIYYSQIVNDFQKGDIAEGYSVSREKKESFPLTVTSAQKNPTAFYLCASIGGSSYEQYFGPGTRLTVT.

The chain's CDR3 is CASSSGQLRDGYTF. V gene TRBV6-5 combines with J gene TRBJ1-2; TCRdb designates TRBD1, a call that cannot be tested without DNA. The length of the CDR3 is 14 residues. Looked up from germline, CDR1 is MNHEY and CDR2 is SVGAGI.

This rearrangement joins TRBV28 to TRBJ2-6; TCRdb names TRBD1, which stays unverified in the absence of DNA. The CDR3 is 12 residues long. Germline CDR1 reads MDHEN; CDR2 reads SYDVKM. This CDR3 is CASNIPLGVLTF.

The rearrangement links TRBV4-3 to TRBJ2-7; TCRdb's D call, TRBD2, is unchecked because there is no DNA. This CDR3 spans 13 amino acids. Germline V gene data show CDR1 as LGHNA and CDR2 as YSLEER. This chain's CDR3 is CASSQRQGYEQYF.

V usage is TRBV20-1 and J usage is TRBJ1-1. Looked up from germline, CDR1 is DFQATT and CDR2 is SNEGSKA (reference sequence). CDR3 length: 17 amino acids. The CDR3: CSARSGPRAPRRTEAFF.

This chain uses TRBV29-1 with TRBJ1-6; TCRdb returns TRBD1, unconfirmable since there is no DNA. CDR1 and CDR2 from the germline V gene are SQVTM and ANQGSEA. CDR3 length: 14 amino acids. CDR3: CSVVTGFYNSPLHF.

This sequence joins TRBV7-9 and TRBJ2-2; TCRdb returns TRBD1, unconfirmable since there is no DNA. CDR3 size: 14 residues. Germline CDR1 and CDR2: SEHNR and FQNEAQ (reference sequence). The CDR3 region is CASRRDRNTGELFF.

This chain joins TRBV6-2 or TRBV6-3 and TRBJ2-7; TCRdb lists TRBD2, though no DNA is available to test this call. The CDR3 contains 15 residues. The V gene's germline CDR1 is MNHEY and CDR2 SVGEGT. CDR3 sequence: CASSAPDYPAYEQYF.

The chain links TRBV29-1 to TRBJ2-1; TCRdb reports TRBD1, a call that lacks DNA to check it against. Germline values: CDR1 SQVTM, CDR2 ANQGSEA. This CDR3 is 16 amino acids long. This CDR3 reads CSVPSRRDTEDNEQFF.

The genes are TRBV7-3 and TRBJ2-1; the D call from TCRdb, TRBD1, cannot be confirmed without DNA. Germline CDR1 SGHTA, CDR2 FQGTGA. This CDR3 contains 15 residues. The CDR3 is CASSKTGTVYNEQFF.

The chain combines TRBV29-1 with TRBJ2-1; TCRdb selects TRBD1, and the lack of DNA leaves this call unchecked. This CDR3 contains 15 residues. From germline, CDR1 is SQVTM and CDR2 ANQGSEA. CDR3 sequence: CSVVERGAGGGEQFF.

The V gene is TRBV2, the J gene TRBJ2-1; TCRdb outputs TRBD1, but without DNA this stays unchecked. Germline assignment: CDR1 SNHLY and CDR2 FYNNEI. The CDR3 runs 19 residues. CDR3: CASSERDRVKLIGTNEQFF.

This chain links TRBV5-1 with TRBJ2-5; lacking DNA, the TRBD1 call made by TCRdb goes unchecked. This CDR3 region has 15 residues. From germline, CDR1 is SGHRS and CDR2 YFSETQ. CDR3 protein: CASRLMGQGGETQYF.

The chain links TRBV20-1 to TRBJ1-6; TCRdb's assignment of TRBD1 cannot be checked, as there is no DNA. The germline V gene encodes CDR1 DFQATT and CDR2 SNEGSKA (reference sequence). The CDR3 totals 14 residues. The CDR3: CSAGGGELNSPLHF.

The chain joins TRBV9 to TRBJ1-1. The CDR3 totals 13 residues. CDR1 SGDLS and CDR2 YYNGEE come from the germline V gene. The CDR3 sequence is CASSRSLAAEAFF.

The chain combines TRBV6-5 with TRBJ2-2. This CDR3 contains 11 residues. Germline CDR1 and CDR2: MNHEY and SVGAGI. This CDR3 reads CASRAAGELFF.

The rearrangement joins TRBV7-9 to TRBJ1-1; TCRdb's D call of TRBD1 is untestable without DNA. This CDR3 has 15 amino acids. Per germline, CDR1 SEHNR and CDR2 FQNEAQ (reference sequence). CDR3 protein: CASSSSTGLNTEAFF.